A selection of T cell receptor beta chains follows, all from one sample in a study of CD8+CD57+ T cells in acquired aplastic anemia. TCRdb itself ran the reads through MiXCR, one entry per CDR3 protein. The data show 60,000 or so distinct CDR3 sequences, over 45% seen once. The sequenced sample was sorted CD4+, CD8+, or CD8+CD57+ T cells (not recorded which) from PBMCs. These receptors originate from a human donor in good health, serving as a control. The CDR3 runs from the conserved cysteine through the conserved F or W.

j_call v_call cdr3_aa
TRBJ2-2 TRBV19 CASKGLTGTGLTGELFF
TRBJ1-1 TRBV6-1 CASRKRQGTRTEAFF
TRBJ2-2 TRBV12-3/TRBV12-4 CASRPGAATGELFF
TRBJ2-2 TRBV5-1 CASSLETSPTGELFF
TRBJ2-2 TRBV11-2 CASSFGLAENTGELFF
TRBJ2-3 TRBV25-1 CASSEFAGGSTDTQYF
TRBJ2-2 TRBV11-2 CASSPAASGRGTGELFF
TRBJ1-2 TRBV5-5 CASSPEQGYNYGYTF
TRBJ1-2 TRBV19 CAIRQGNYGYTF
TRBJ1-3 TRBV12-3/TRBV12-4 CASSLRTGGGNTIYF
TRBJ2-3 TRBV11-2 CASSLGTGTQYF
TRBJ1-2 TRBV2 CASSDMVQHYGYTF
TRBJ2-7 TRBV7-9 CASSPRAYEQYF
TRBJ2-2 TRBV5-1 CASSLVGTSGTASTGELFF
TRBJ2-6 TRBV12-3/TRBV12-4 CASSLYPGRANVLTF
TRBJ1-6 TRBV29-1 CSLSGRQHNSPLHF
TRBJ2-7 TRBV12-3/TRBV12-4 CASSFRDSPSYEQYF
TRBJ2-1 TRBV29-1 CSVGGSGGNNEQFF